This T cell receptor beta chain was found in a study of T cells in Graves' hyperthyroidism and ophthalmopathy. Germline CDR1 is SGHAT and CDR2 is FQNNGV. The CDR3 runs 13 residues. Trimming took off 2 bases at V and 8 bases at J, with 10 bases between the two ends. TCR beta CDR3 regions were amplified from RNA. HTBI primers were the set used in a first-round RT-PCR of the TCR CDR3. Using its own MiXCR run on the multiplex PCR reads, TCRdb lists one record per CDR3 protein. The repertoire holds about 380,000 distinct CDR3 sequences, with around 13% as singletons. This clonotype showed up many times. The sequenced material came from blood. This clonotype originated in a woman aged 55-69 years with Graves' hyperthyroidism. The chain carries TRBV11-2 and TRBJ2-1, with D tentatively TRBD2 (6 bases). This CDR3 reads CASSLRRRDEQFF. The CDR3 nucleotides read TGTGCCAGCAGCTTACGGCGGAGGGATGAGCAGTTCTTC. The full variable domain, completed using reference TRBV11-2 and TRBJ2-1, is EAGVAQSPRYKIIEKRQSVAFWCNPISGHATLYWYQQILGQGPKLLIQFQNNGVVDDSQLPKDRFSAERLKGVDSTLKIQPAKLEDSAVYLCASSLRRRDEQFFGPGTRLTVL.